The present TCR beta chain was sequenced within a study of tumor and adjacent non-tumor tissue in lung cancer. Study context: Histology: under 15 adenocarcinoma, 2 squamous cell carcinoma, 1 small cell lung cancer. Each sample yielded about 4.17 million productive TCRbeta reads on average. Findings of the study overall: In normal lung, the top 100 clones were significantly more dominant than in tumor.

Of note for this clonotype: Its antigen is still unknown. One junction end does not reproduce the germline sequence, and a read error may be involved.

The CDR3 has 16 amino acids. Germline V gene sequence: CDR1 SGHDN, CDR2 FVKESK. The library came from three nested PCR rounds adapted from ARM-PCR protocols. From the multiplex PCR reads, TCRdb called clonotypes with MiXCR, one entry per CDR3 protein. The sample has about 93,000 distinct CDR3 sequences; approximately 65% are singletons. This sample's RNA came from whole unsorted tissue. This sequence originates from a man aged 55-75 years with non-small cell lung cancer. Specimen: lung tumor tissue. The genes are TRBV14 and TRBJ2-7; 8 bases are shared with TRBD1. The CDR3: CASSQVFGTGTYEQYF. The CDR3 DNA reads TGTGCCAGCAGTCAAGTTTTCGGGACAGGAACCTACGAGCAGTACTTC.